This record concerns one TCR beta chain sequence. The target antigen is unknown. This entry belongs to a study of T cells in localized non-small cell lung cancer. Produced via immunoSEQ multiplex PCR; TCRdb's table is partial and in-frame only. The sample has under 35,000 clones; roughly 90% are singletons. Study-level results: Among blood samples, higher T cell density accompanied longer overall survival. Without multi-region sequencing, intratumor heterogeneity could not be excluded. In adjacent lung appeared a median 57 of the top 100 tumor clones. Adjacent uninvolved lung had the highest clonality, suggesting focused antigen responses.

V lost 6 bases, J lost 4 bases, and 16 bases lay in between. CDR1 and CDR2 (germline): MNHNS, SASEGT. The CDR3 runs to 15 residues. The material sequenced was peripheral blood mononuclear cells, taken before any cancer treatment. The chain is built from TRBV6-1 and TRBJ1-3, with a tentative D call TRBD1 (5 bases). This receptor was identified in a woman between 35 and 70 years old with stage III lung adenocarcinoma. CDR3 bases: TGTGCCAGCAGACCGGGACCCTCAGCAGGAAACACCATATATTTT. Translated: CASRPGPSAGNTIYF.